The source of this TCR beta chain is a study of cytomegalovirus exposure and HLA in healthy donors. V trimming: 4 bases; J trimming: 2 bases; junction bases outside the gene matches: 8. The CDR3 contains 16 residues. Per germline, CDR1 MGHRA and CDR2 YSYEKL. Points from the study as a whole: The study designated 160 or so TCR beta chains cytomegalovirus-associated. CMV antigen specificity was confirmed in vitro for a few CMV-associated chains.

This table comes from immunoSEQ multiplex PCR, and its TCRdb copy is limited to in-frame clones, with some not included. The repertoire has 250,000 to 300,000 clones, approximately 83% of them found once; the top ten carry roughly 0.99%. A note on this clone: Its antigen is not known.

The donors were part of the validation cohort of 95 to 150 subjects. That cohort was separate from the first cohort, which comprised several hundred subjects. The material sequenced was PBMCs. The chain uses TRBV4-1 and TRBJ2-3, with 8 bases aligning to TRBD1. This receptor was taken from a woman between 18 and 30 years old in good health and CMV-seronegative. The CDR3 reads CASSPWTGTNTDTQYF. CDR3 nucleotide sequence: TGCGCCAGCAGCCCCTGGACAGGGACCAACACAGATACGCAGTATTTT.